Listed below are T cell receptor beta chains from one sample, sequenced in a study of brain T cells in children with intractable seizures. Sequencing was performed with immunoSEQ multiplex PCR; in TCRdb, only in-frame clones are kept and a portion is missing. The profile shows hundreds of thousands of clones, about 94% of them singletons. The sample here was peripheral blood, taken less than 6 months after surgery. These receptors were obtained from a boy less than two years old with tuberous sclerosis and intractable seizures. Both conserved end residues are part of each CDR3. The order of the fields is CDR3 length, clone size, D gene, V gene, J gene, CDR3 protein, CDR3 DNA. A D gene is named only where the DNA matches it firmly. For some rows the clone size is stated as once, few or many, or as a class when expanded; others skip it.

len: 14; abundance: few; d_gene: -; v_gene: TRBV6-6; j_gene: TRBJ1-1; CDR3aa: CASSYYTENTEAFF; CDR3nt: TGTGCCAGCAGTTATTACACGGAAAACACTGAAGCTTTCTTT
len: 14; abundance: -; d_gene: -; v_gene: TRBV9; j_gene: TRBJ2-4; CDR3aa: CASSVNTGGNIQYF; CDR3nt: TGTGCCAGCAGCGTAAACACAGGAGGGAACATTCAGTACTTC
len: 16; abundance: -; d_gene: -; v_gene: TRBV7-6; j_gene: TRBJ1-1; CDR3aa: CASSLGPGAVDTEAFF; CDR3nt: TGTGCCAGCAGCTTAGGTCCGGGGGCGGTCGACACTGAAGCTTTCTTT
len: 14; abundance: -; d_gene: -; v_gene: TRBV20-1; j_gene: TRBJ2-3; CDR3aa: CSASNGGLTDTQYF; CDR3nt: TGCAGTGCTAGTAACGGGGGGCTCACAGATACGCAGTATTTT
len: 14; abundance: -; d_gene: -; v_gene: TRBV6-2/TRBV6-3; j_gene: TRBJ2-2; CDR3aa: CASSYPRRPGELFF; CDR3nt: TGTGCCAGCAGTTACCCTAGACGTCCCGGGGAGCTGTTTTTT
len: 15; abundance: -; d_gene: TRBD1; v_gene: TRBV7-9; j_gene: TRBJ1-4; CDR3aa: CASSSQDRIDEKLFF; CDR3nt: TGTGCCAGCAGCTCACAGGACAGGATTGATGAAAAACTGTTTTTT
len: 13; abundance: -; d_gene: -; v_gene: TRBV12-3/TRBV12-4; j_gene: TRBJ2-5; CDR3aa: CASGHPGSETQYF; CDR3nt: TGTGCCAGCGGCCATCCCGGATCGGAGACCCAGTACTTC
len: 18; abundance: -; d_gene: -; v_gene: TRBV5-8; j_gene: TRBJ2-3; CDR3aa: CASSSPTLLRPSTDTQYF; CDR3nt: TGTGCCAGCAGCTCTCCGACTTTACTGCGACCGTCCACAGATACGCAGTATTTT
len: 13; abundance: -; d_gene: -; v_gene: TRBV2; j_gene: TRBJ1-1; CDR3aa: CASSQFMNTEAFF; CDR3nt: TGTGCCAGCAGTCAATTCATGAACACTGAAGCTTTCTTT
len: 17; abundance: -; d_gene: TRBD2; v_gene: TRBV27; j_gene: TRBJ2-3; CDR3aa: CASTSSGRRTGFDTQYF; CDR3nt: TGTGCCAGCACCAGTAGCGGGAGACGCACGGGGTTCGATACGCAGTATTTT
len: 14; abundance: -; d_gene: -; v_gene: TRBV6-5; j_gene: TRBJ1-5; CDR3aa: CASSPLVPDQPQHF; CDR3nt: TGTGCCAGCAGTCCTTTGGTACCAGATCAGCCCCAGCATTTT
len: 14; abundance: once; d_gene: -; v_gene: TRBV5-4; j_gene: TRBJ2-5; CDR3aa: CASSQQGTQETQYF; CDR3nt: TGTGCCAGCAGCCAGCAGGGCACCCAAGAGACCCAGTACTTC
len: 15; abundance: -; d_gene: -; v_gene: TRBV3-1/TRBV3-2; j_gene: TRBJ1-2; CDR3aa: CASSQGQAGSYGYTF; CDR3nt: TGTGCCAGCAGCCAAGGGCAGGCCGGGAGCTATGGCTACACCTTC
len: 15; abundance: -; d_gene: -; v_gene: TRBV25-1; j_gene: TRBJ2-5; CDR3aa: CASSHPGLNQETQYF; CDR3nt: TGTGCCAGCAGCCATCCGGGACTCAACCAAGAGACCCAGTACTTC
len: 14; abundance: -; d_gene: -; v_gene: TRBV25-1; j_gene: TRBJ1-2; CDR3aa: CASSEPGSNYGYTF; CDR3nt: TGTGCCAGCAGTGAGCCAGGGTCTAACTATGGCTACACCTTC
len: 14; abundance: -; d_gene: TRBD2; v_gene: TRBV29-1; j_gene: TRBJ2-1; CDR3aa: CSVAQRLAQNEQFF; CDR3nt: TGCAGCGTCGCCCAACGACTAGCCCAAAATGAGCAGTTCTTC
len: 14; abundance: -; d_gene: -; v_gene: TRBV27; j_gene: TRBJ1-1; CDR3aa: CASSNAGRSLEAFF; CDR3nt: TGTGCCAGCAGCAACGCAGGGCGAAGCTTGGAAGCTTTCTTT
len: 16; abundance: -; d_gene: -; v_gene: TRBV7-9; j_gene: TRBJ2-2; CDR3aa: CASSFKGRTNTGELFF; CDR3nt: TGTGCCAGCAGCTTTAAAGGGCGCACGAACACCGGGGAGCTGTTTTTT
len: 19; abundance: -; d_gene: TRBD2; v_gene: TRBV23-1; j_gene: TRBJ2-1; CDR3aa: CASSQSYTSGRKVYNEQFF; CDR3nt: TGCGCCAGCAGTCAATCGTATACTAGCGGGAGGAAGGTATACAATGAGCAGTTCTTC
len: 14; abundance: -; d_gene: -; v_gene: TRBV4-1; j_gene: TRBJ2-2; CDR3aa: CASSQADLTGELFF; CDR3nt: TGCGCCAGCAGCCAAGCCGACCTAACCGGGGAGCTGTTTTTT
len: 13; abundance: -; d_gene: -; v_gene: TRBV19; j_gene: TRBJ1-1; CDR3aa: CASRFRHGLEAFF; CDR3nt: TGTGCCAGTAGATTCCGACACGGCCTTGAAGCTTTCTTT
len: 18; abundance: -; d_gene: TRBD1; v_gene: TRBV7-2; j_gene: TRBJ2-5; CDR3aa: CASSQRTGGPIYQETQYF; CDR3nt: TGTGCCAGCAGCCAGAGGACAGGGGGCCCTATTTACCAAGAGACCCAGTACTTC
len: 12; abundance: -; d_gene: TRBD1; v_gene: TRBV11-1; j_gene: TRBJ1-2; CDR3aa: CASSTGGYGYTF; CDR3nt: TGTGCCAGCAGCACAGGGGGCTATGGCTACACCTTC
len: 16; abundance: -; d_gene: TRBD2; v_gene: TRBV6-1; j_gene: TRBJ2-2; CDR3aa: CASSGYGTSGLWELFF; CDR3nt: TGTGCCAGCAGTGGCTACGGGACTAGCGGCCTATGGGAGCTGTTTTTT
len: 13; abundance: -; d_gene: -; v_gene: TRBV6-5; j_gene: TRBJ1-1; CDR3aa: CATRPASYTEAFF; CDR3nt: TGTGCCACCAGGCCGGCTTCCTACACTGAAGCTTTCTTT
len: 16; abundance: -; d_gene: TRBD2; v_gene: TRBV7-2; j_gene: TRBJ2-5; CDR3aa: CASSLVGTSGKETQYF; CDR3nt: TGTGCCAGCAGCTTAGTTGGGACTAGCGGGAAAGAGACCCAGTACTTC
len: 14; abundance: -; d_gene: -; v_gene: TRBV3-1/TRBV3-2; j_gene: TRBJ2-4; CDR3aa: CASSRRGLKNIQYF; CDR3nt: TGTGCCAGCAGCCGGCGCGGTTTAAAAAACATTCAGTACTTC
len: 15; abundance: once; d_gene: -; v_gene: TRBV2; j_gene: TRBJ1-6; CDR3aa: CASSEAPIKGSPLHF; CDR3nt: TGTGCCAGCAGTGAGGCACCCATTAAGGGTTCACCCCTCCACTTT
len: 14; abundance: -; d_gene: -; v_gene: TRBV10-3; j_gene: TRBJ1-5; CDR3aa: CAISEATGVQPQHF; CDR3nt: TGTGCCATCAGTGAGGCGACCGGGGTCCAGCCCCAGCATTTT
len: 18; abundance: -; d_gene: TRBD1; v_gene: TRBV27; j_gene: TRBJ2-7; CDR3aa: CASSPRIRTGSRSYEQYF; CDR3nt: TGTGCCAGCAGTCCTAGAATCCGGACAGGCTCCCGTTCCTACGAGCAGTACTTC
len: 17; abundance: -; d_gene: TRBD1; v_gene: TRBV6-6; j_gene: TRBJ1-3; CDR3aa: CASSRPRDRASGNTIYF; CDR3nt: TGTGCCAGCAGTCGACCCAGAGACAGGGCCTCTGGAAACACCATATATTTT
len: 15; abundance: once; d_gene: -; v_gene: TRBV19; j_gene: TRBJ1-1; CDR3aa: CASSMIDTVNTEAFF; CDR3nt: TGTGCCAGTAGTATGATCGACACCGTGAACACTGAAGCTTTCTTT